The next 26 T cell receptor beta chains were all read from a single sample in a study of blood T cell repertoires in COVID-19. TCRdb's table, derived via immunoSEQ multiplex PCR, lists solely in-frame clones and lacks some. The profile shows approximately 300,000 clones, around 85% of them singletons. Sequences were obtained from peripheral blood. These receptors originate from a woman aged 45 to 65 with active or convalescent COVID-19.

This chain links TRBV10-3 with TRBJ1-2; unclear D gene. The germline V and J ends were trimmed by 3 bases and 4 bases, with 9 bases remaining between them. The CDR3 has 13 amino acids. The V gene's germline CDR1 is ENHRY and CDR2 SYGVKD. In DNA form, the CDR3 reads TGTGCCATCAGTGAAGGAAACAGCTATGGCTACACCTTC. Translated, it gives CAISEGNSYGYTF.

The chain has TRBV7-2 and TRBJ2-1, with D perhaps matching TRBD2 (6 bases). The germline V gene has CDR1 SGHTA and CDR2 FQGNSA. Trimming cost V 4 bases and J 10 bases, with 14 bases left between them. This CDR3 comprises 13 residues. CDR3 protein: CASSWREVNEQFF. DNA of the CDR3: TGTGCCAGCAGCTGGAGGGAGGTAAACGAGCAGTTCTTC.

The chain's CDR3 is CASSLVGTASTDTQYF. CDR3 bases: TGTGCCAGCAGCTTGGTAGGGACAGCTAGCACAGATACGCAGTATTTT. V gene TRBV5-5 combines with J gene TRBJ2-3, with 7 bases matching TRBD1. Germline V lookup: CDR1 SGHKS, CDR2 YYEKEE (reference sequence). Unmatched junction bases numbered 4, after V lost 0 bases and J lost 0 bases. This CDR3 spans 16 amino acids.

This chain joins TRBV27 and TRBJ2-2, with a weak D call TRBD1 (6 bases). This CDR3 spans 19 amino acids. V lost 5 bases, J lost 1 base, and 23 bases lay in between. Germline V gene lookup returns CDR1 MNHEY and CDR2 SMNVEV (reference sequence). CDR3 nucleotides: TGTGCCAGCAGTCAGGAAGCCAGGGGCTTTCAAAGGAACACCGGGGAGCTGTTTTTT. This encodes CASSQEARGFQRNTGELFF.

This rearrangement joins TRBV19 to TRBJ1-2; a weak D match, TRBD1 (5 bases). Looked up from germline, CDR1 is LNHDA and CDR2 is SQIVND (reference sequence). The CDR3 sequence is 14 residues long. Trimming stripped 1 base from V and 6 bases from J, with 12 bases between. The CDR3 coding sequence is TGTGCCAGTAGTATAGTAGGCGGGGCTCATGGCTACACCTTC. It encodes CASSIVGGAHGYTF.

In DNA, the CDR3 is TGTGCCAGCAGCGTAGCCGTCGGACTAGCGGACAGCAATGAGCAGTTCTTC. This translates into CASSVAVGLADSNEQFF. The chain uses TRBV9 and TRBJ2-1; 10 bases are a match to TRBD2. CDR1 is SGDLS and CDR2 is YYNGEE in the germline V gene. V lost 0 bases to trimming and J lost 6 bases; unmatched junction nucleotides: 9. The CDR3 spans 17 residues.

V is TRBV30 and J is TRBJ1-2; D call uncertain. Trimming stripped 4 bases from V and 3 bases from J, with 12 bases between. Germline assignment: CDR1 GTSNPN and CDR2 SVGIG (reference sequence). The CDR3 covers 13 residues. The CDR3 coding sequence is TGTGCCTGGACCCCTAAAGCCGACTATGGCTACACCTTC. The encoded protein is CAWTPKADYGYTF.

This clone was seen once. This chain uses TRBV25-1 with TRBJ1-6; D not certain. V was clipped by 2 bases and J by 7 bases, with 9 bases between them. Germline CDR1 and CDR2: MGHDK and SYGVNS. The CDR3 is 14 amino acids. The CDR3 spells CASSEIEGNSPLHF. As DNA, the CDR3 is TGTGCCAGCAGTGAAATAGAGGGCAATTCACCCCTCCACTTT.

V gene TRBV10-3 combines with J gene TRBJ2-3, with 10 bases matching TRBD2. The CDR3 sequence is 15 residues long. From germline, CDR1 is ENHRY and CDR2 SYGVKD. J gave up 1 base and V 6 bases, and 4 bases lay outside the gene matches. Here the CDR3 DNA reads TGTGCCATCAGCCCCGGACTAGCGGGCACAGATACGCAGTATTTT. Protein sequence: CAISPGLAGTDTQYF.

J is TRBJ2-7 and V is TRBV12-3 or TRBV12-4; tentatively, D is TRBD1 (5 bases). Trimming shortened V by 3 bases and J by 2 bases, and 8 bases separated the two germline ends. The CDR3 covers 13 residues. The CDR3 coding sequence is TGTGCCAGCAGTTTCCAGGGCCCCTACGAGCAGTACTTC. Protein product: CASSFQGPYEQYF.

The CDR3 spells CASSLAGGGSYNEQFF. CDR3 DNA: TGCGCCAGCAGCTTGGCCGGCGGGGGCTCCTACAATGAGCAGTTCTTC. J is TRBJ2-1 and V is TRBV5-1, with 7 bases that match TRBD2. CDR3 size: 16 residues. CDR1 and CDR2 from the germline V gene are SGHRS and YFSETQ. Trimming removed 0 bases from V and 0 bases from J; junction bases left unmatched: 3.

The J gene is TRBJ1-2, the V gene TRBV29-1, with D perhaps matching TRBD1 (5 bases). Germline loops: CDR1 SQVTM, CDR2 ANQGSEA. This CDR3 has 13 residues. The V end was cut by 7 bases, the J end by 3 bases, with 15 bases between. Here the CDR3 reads CSAFRVDDYGYTF. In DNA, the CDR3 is TGCAGCGCGTTCAGGGTAGATGACTATGGCTACACCTTC.

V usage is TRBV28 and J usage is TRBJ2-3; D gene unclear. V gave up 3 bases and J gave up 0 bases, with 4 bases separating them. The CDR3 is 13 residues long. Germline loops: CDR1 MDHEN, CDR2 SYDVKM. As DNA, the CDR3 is TGTGCCAGCAGTTTGGGCAGCACAGATACGCAGTATTTT. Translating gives CASSLGSTDTQYF.

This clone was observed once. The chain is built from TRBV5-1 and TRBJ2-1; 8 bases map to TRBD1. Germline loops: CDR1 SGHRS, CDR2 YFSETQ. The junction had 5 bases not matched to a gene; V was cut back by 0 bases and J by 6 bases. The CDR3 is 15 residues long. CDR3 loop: CASSLEWTGSNEQFF. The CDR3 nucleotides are TGCGCCAGCAGCTTGGAGTGGACAGGGAGCAATGAGCAGTTCTTC.

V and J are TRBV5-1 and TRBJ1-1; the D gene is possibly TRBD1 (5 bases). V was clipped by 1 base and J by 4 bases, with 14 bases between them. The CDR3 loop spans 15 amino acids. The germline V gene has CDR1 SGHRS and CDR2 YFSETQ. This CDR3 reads CASSLQGIMGTEAFF. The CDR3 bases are TGCGCCAGCAGCTTGCAGGGTATAATGGGCACTGAAGCTTTCTTT.

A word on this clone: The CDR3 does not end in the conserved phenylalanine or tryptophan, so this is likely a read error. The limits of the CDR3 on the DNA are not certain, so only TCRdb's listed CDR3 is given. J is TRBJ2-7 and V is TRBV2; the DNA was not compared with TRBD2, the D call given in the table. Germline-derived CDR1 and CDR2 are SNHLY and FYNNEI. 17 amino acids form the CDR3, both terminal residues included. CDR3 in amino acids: CASSALTSTSGRASWRS.

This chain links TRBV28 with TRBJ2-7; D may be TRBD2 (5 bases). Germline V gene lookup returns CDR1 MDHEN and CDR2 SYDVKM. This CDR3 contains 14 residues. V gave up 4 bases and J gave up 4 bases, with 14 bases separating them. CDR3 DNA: TGTGCCAGCAGTTACCATCTTCCGGGATACGAGCAGTACTTC. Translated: CASSYHLPGYEQYF.

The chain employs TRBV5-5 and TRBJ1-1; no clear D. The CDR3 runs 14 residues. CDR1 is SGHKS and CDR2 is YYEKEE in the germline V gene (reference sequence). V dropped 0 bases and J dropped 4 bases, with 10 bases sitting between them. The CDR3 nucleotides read TGTGCCAGCAGCTTGGCCGGGGTTGGCACTGAAGCTTTCTTT. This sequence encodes CASSLAGVGTEAFF.

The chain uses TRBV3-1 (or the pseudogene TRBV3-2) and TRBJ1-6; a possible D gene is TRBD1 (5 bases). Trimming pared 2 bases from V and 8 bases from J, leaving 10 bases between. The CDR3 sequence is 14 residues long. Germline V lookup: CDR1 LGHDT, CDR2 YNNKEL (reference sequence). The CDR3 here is CASSQQGRDSPLHF. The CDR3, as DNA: TGTGCCAGCAGCCAACAGGGTAGAGATTCACCCCTCCACTTT.

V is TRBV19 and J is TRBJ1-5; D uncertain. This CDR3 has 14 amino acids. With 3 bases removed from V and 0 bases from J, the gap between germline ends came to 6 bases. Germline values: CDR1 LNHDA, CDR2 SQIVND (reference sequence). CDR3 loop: CASSINFSNQPQHF. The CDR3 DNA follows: TGTGCCAGTAGTATCAACTTTAGCAATCAGCCCCAGCATTTT.

The DNA of the CDR3 is TGTGCCAGCAGCTTGGGCGGGACAGGGGGCACAGATACGCAGTATTTT. Protein: CASSLGGTGGTDTQYF. The chain recombines TRBV5-4 with TRBJ2-3; TRBD1 matches at 10 bases. The trim removed 0 bases at V and 1 base at J, leaving 2 bases unmatched. The CDR3 is made up of 16 amino acids. From germline, CDR1 is SGHNT and CDR2 YYREEE (reference sequence).

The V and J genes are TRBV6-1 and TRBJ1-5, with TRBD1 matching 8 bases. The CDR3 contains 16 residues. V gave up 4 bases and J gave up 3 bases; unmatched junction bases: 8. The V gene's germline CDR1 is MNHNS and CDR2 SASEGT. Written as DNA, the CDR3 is TGTGCCAGCAGTGTTCGTCCGGGACAGGTCAATCAGCCCCAGCATTTT. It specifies CASSVRPGQVNQPQHF.

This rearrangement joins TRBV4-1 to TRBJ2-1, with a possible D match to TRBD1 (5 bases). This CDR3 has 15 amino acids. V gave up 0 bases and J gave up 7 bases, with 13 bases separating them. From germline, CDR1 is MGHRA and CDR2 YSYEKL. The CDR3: CASSQDLGELNEQFF. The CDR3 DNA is TGCGCCAGCAGCCAAGACTTAGGGGAACTGAATGAGCAGTTCTTC.

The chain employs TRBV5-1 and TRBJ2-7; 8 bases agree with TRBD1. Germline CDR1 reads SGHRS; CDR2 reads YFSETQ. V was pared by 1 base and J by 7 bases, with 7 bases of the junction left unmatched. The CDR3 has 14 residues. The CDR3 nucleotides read TGCGCCAGCAGCTTGCGGACAGGGTGGGAAGAGCAGTACTTC. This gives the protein CASSLRTGWEEQYF.

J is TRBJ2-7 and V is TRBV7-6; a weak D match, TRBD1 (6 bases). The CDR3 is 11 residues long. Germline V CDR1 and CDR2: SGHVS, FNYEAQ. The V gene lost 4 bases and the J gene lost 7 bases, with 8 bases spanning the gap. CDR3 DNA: TGTGCCAGCAGCTCTGGACAGGAGCAGTACTTC. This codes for CASSSGQEQYF.

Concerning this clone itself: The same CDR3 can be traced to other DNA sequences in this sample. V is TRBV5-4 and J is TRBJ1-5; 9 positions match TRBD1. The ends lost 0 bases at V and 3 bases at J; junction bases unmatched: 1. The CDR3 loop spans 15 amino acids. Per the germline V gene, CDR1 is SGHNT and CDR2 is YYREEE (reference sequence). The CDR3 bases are TGTGCCAGCAGCTTGGGGACAGGGGTCAATCAGCCCCAGCATTTT. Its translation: CASSLGTGVNQPQHF.